These 29 T cell receptor beta chains share one sample of origin, sequenced in a study of blood T cell repertoires in COVID-19. Using immunoSEQ multiplex PCR, the repertoire was profiled, and TCRdb retains in-frame clones only, with some absent. The table includes hundreds of thousands of clones, around 86% detected once. Sequencing was carried out using peripheral blood. These receptors were taken from a woman aged 25 to 39 who had recovered from COVID-19.

The rearrangement joins TRBV7-9 to TRBJ2-5; tentative D call: TRBD1 (5 bases). Trimming left V 1 base short and J 0 bases short, with 6 bases between. CDR3 length equals 14 residues. Germline-derived CDR1 and CDR2 are SEHNR and FQNEAQ (reference sequence). As DNA, the CDR3 is TGTGCCAGCAGCTTAGACAGGTACCAAGAGACCCAGTACTTC. This encodes CASSLDRYQETQYF.

This chain uses TRBV27 with TRBJ2-7; D perhaps matches TRBD1 (6 bases). From germline, CDR1 is MNHEY and CDR2 SMNVEV (reference sequence). There are 13 residues in the CDR3. Deletions cut 4 bases from V and 5 bases from J, with 12 bases between. The CDR3 loop reads CASSYRAGDEQYF. In DNA, the CDR3 is TGTGCCAGCAGTTACAGGGCTGGTGACGAGCAGTACTTC.

The chain recombines TRBV18 with TRBJ2-5, with 8 positions matching TRBD1. With 6 bases clipped from V and 6 bases from J, the junction kept 6 bases outside the gene matches. CDR1 is KGHSH and CDR2 is LQKENI in the germline V gene. The CDR3 has 13 residues. The CDR3 region is CASSLGQGKTQYF. The CDR3 region has the DNA TGTGCCAGCTCCCTCGGACAGGGAAAGACCCAGTACTTC.

As concerns this clone: A junction end diverges from the germline sequence, so it may reflect a read error. The chain couples TRBV5-1 to TRBJ2-3; 13 nucleotides line up with TRBD2. The germline V gene encodes CDR1 SGHRS and CDR2 YFSETQ. The CDR3 length is 21 residues. In DNA form, the CDR3 reads TGCGCCAGCAGCTCGCCCGGACAGGACTTCACCTCCCGGACTAGCGGGGGCCCCACAAATTTT. It is translated as CASSSPGQDFTSRTSGGPTNF.

The V and J genes are TRBV6-6 and TRBJ1-5; D is ambiguous. Trimming removed 2 bases from V and 0 bases from J, with 11 bases in between. CDR1 and CDR2 (germline): MNHNY, SVGAGI (reference sequence). The CDR3 contains 16 residues. CDR3 DNA: TGTGCCAGCAGTTACGTTGTAGACATTAGCAATCAGCCCCAGCATTTT. Translation gives CASSYVVDISNQPQHF.

The CDR3 DNA follows: TGCGCCAGCAGCCCCGGAGAGAAAATTAGTTTAAAGGTGGAGCAGTACTTC. Amino acid sequence: CASSPGEKISLKVEQYF. The chain is built from TRBV5-1 and TRBJ2-7; D remains ambiguous. The CDR3 contains 17 residues. Between the trimmed V and J ends, which lost 4 bases and 7 bases, there was a span of 27 bases. Germline CDR1 and CDR2: SGHRS and YFSETQ.

This sequence joins TRBV4-3 and TRBJ2-1, with 11 positions matching TRBD2. The CDR3 is made up of 17 amino acids. J gave up 7 bases and V 4 bases, and 12 bases lay outside the gene matches. Looked up from germline, CDR1 is LGHNA and CDR2 is YSLEER. CDR3 sequence: CASSLFGGTSGLNEQFF. The CDR3 DNA reads TGCGCCAGCAGCCTCTTCGGCGGGACTAGCGGACTTAATGAGCAGTTCTTC.

The chain has TRBV10-3 and TRBJ2-1; TRBD1 agrees at 10 bases. The trim removed 10 bases at V and 5 bases at J, leaving 5 bases unmatched. Germline assignment: CDR1 ENHRY and CDR2 SYGVKD. The CDR3 runs to 13 residues. CDR3 in amino acids: CASRDRGDNEQFF. The CDR3 bases are TGTGCCAGCCGGGACAGGGGAGACAATGAGCAGTTCTTC.

This clone occurred a few times. This chain links TRBV5-5 with TRBJ1-1; D gene uncertain. The CDR3 has 13 residues. The V and J ends lost 0 bases and 7 bases respectively, with 10 bases between them. Germline lookup yields CDR1 SGHKS and CDR2 YYEKEE (reference sequence). The CDR3 protein is CASSLALEFEAFF. The CDR3 bases are TGTGCCAGCAGCTTGGCCCTGGAGTTTGAAGCTTTCTTT.

This chain uses TRBV9 with TRBJ2-2; D perhaps matches TRBD1 (6 bases). The germline V gene has CDR1 SGDLS and CDR2 YYNGEE. V lost 0 bases and J 3 bases, leaving 12 bases between the germline ends. The CDR3 runs to 16 residues. The CDR3 region has the DNA TGTGCCAGCAGCGTAGCTCAGGGGCCGGACACCGGGGAGCTGTTTTTT. Its protein product is CASSVAQGPDTGELFF.

V is TRBV11-2 and J is TRBJ2-3, with D unclear. The CDR3 totals 15 residues. V lost 2 bases and J lost 1, with 10 bases in between. Germline V lookup: CDR1 SGHAT, CDR2 FQNNGV. CDR3 DNA: TGTGCCAGCAGCTTAATAAGTGGGCGCACAGATACGCAGTATTTT. It encodes CASSLISGRTDTQYF. The whole variable domain, filled in from reference TRBV11-2 and TRBJ2-3, reads EAGVAQSPRYKIIEKRQSVAFWCNPISGHATLYWYQQILGQGPKLLIQFQNNGVVDDSQLPKDRFSAERLKGVDSTLKIQPAKLEDSAVYLCASSLISGRTDTQYFGPGTRLTVL.

This sequence joins TRBV9 and TRBJ2-2, with D unclear. Germline values: CDR1 SGDLS, CDR2 YYNGEE. There are 16 residues in the CDR3. The V end lost 3 bases, the J end lost 0 bases, and 12 bases lay between the germline ends. The CDR3 loop reads CASSAPGRSNTGELFF. CDR3 sequence (DNA): TGTGCCAGCAGCGCCCCTGGGCGTTCGAACACCGGGGAGCTGTTTTTT.

This chain joins TRBV19 and TRBJ2-3; 10 bases fit TRBD1. The V gene's germline CDR1 is LNHDA and CDR2 SQIVND (reference sequence). The CDR3 extends over 15 amino acids. The junction had 5 bases not matched to a gene; V was cut back by 3 bases and J by 5 bases. Here the CDR3 reads CASSIRQGAGDTQYF. CDR3 coding DNA: TGTGCCAGTAGTATCCGACAGGGGGCAGGAGATACGCAGTATTTT.

The chain recombines TRBV11-2 with TRBJ2-2, with 11 bases identical to TRBD2. Germline CDR1 and CDR2: SGHAT and FQNNGV. V dropped 4 bases and J dropped 3; count of bases not matched to a gene: 7. This CDR3 is 17 amino acids long. The CDR3 region is CASSSATSGTYTGELFF. The CDR3 bases are TGTGCCAGCAGCTCCGCGACTAGCGGGACCTACACCGGGGAGCTGTTTTTT.

V and J are TRBV5-1 and TRBJ1-1; maybe TRBD1 (5 bases). With 2 bases removed from V and 11 bases from J, the gap between germline ends came to 16 bases. CDR1 and CDR2 (germline): SGHRS, YFSETQ. The CDR3 is made up of 13 amino acids. CDR3 region: CASSFDSVHRAFF. CDR3 sequence (DNA): TGCGCCAGCAGCTTCGACAGCGTCCACCGGGCTTTCTTT.

DNA for the CDR3: TGTGCCAGCAGCCGCCGGGACAGCCTCAACGAGCAGTACTTC. It translates to CASSRRDSLNEQYF. V is TRBV7-8 and J is TRBJ2-7; TRBD1 agrees at 7 bases. Trimming cost V 5 bases and J 5 bases; bases outside gene matches: 9. The CDR3 sequence is 14 residues long. Germline lookup yields CDR1 SGHVS and CDR2 FQNEAQ.

The J gene is TRBJ2-2, the V gene TRBV11-3; 9 bases match TRBD1. Per the germline V gene, CDR1 is SGHNT and CDR2 is YENEEA. V lost 5 bases and J lost 4; bases outside the gene matches: 5. This CDR3 has 15 amino acids. The DNA for the CDR3 is TGTGCCAGCAGCCCGGGGACAGGGAGCACCGGGGAGCTGTTTTTT. It translates to CASSPGTGSTGELFF.

This chain joins TRBV27 and TRBJ2-5, with D possibly matching TRBD1 (5 bases). V lost 6 bases and J 1 base, leaving 9 bases between the germline ends. Germline CDR1 reads MNHEY; CDR2 reads SMNVEV (reference sequence). This CDR3 is 13 amino acids long. The CDR3 region is CASSSGIQETQYF. In DNA form, the CDR3 reads TGTGCCAGCAGCTCAGGGATCCAAGAGACCCAGTACTTC.

This chain uses TRBV18 with TRBJ2-5; 8 bases line up with TRBD1. The CDR3 loop spans 14 amino acids. Germline V gives CDR1 KGHSH, CDR2 LQKENI. The V and J ends lost 4 bases and 2 bases, in that order; junction bases with no gene match: 3. In DNA form, the CDR3 reads TGTGCCAGCTCACGTAGACAGGGGCAAGAGACCCAGTACTTC. This encodes CASSRRQGQETQYF.

This clone was seen a single time. The rearrangement joins TRBV6-5 to TRBJ2-7, with 8 bases that match TRBD1. This CDR3 has 15 residues. J gave up 0 bases and V 7 bases, and 8 bases lay outside the gene matches. Germline CDR1 reads MNHEY; CDR2 reads SVGAGI. CDR3 sequence (DNA): TGTGCCAGCACAGGGCGACAGGGGTCCTCCTACGAGCAGTACTTC. Translation: CASTGRQGSSYEQYF.

The rearrangement joins TRBV5-6 to TRBJ2-1; the match to TRBD2 covers 10 bases. Germline CDR1 SGHDT, CDR2 YYEEEE. CDR3 length equals 16 residues. Trimming at V came to 2 bases and at J to 1 base, leaving 3 bases not matched to a gene. CDR3 residues: CASSFPSGRSYNEQFF. Written as DNA, the CDR3 is TGTGCCAGCAGCTTTCCTAGCGGGAGATCCTACAATGAGCAGTTCTTC.

J is TRBJ1-1 and V is TRBV5-5; D not resolved. V was clipped by 4 bases and J by 10 bases, with 11 bases between them. The CDR3 sequence is 11 residues long. Germline V lookup: CDR1 SGHKS, CDR2 YYEKEE (reference sequence). The CDR3 here is CASSLLSGAFF. The CDR3 DNA is TGTGCCAGCAGCCTGTTGTCGGGAGCTTTCTTT. Variable domain in full (rest from reference TRBV5-5 and TRBJ1-1): DAGVTQSPTHLIKTRGQQVTLRCSPISGHKSVSWYQQVLGQGPQFIFQYYEKEERGRGNFPDRFSARQFPNYSSELNVNALLLGDSALYLCASSLLSGAFFGQGTRLTVV.

The chain carries TRBV19 and TRBJ2-3, with 12 bases aligning to TRBD2. The length of the CDR3 is 18 residues. V gave up 6 bases and J gave up 2 bases; unmatched junction bases: 12. Germline assignment: CDR1 LNHDA and CDR2 SQIVND (reference sequence). The DNA for the CDR3 is TGTGCCAGTAGACTTGCAGGGTGGACTAGCGGGAACACAGATACGCAGTATTTT. Translation: CASRLAGWTSGNTDTQYF.

V gene TRBV5-6 combines with J gene TRBJ1-2; 7 nucleotides agree with TRBD1. Germline values: CDR1 SGHDT, CDR2 YYEEEE. The trim removed 2 bases at V and 8 bases at J, leaving 3 bases unmatched. The length of the CDR3 is 12 residues. The CDR3, as DNA: TGTGCCAGCAGCTTATGGGGACAGGGCTACACCTTC. Protein product: CASSLWGQGYTF. Full variable domain (remainder filled in from reference TRBV5-6 and TRBJ1-2): DAGVTQSPTHLIKTRGQQVTLRCSPKSGHDTVSWYQQALGQGPQFIFQYYEEEERQRGNFPDRFSGHQFPNYSSELNVNALLLGDSALYLCASSLWGQGYTFGSGTRLTVV.

The table lists this clone with a count of one. The chain combines TRBV7-8 with TRBJ2-7, with a weak D call TRBD1 (6 bases). The V end lost 3 bases, the J end lost 9 bases, and 15 bases lay between the germline ends. Germline assignment: CDR1 SGHVS and CDR2 FQNEAQ. The CDR3 length is 13 residues. CDR3 sequence reads: CASSLGDTGPQYF. DNA of the CDR3: TGTGCCAGCAGCTTGGGGGACACCGGCCCGCAGTACTTC.

The rearrangement links TRBV6-5 to TRBJ2-7; TRBD1 agrees at 8 bases. This CDR3 comprises 14 residues. The V gene end was trimmed by 6 bases and the J gene end by 5 bases; junction bases not matched to a gene: 9. Germline CDR1 MNHEY, CDR2 SVGAGI. This CDR3 reads CASRRYRGTHEQYF. The CDR3 DNA sequence: TGTGCCAGCAGAAGATACAGGGGGACCCACGAGCAGTACTTC.

This chain connects TRBV5-1 to TRBJ2-5; a possible D gene is TRBD1 (8 bases). Deletions cut 2 bases from V and 2 bases from J, with 13 bases between. The CDR3 extends over 15 amino acids. Germline V lookup: CDR1 SGHRS, CDR2 YFSETQ. CDR3: CASSLQGGIQETQYF. The CDR3 nucleotides read TGCGCCAGCAGCTTACAGGGGGGGATTCAAGAGACCCAGTACTTC.

The chain combines TRBV30 with TRBJ2-2; TRBD2 might be the D (6 bases). Germline-derived CDR1 and CDR2 are GTSNPN and SVGIG (reference sequence). V lost 4 bases and J 4 bases, leaving 13 bases between the germline ends. This CDR3 contains 14 residues. The CDR3 nucleotides are TGTGCCTGGACCCAGACTAGGGCCACCGGGGAGCTGTTTTTT. The encoded protein is CAWTQTRATGELFF.

The V and J genes are TRBV28 and TRBJ1-2, with 7 bases aligning to TRBD1. Per the germline V gene, CDR1 is MDHEN and CDR2 is SYDVKM. The CDR3 has 16 residues. V gave up 0 bases and J gave up 2 bases; unmatched junction bases: 6. The CDR3 spells CASSLWLSGQNYGYTF. The CDR3 DNA reads as TGTGCCAGCAGTTTATGGCTTTCGGGACAGAACTATGGCTACACCTTC.